The clone carrying this T cell receptor beta chain was counted between two and nine times. Its antigen remains unknown. This specimen belongs to a study of T cell repertoires in cytomegalovirus infection. Study-wide context: Indications came from public TCR beta signatures; they pointed to CMV infection and to a matching HLA type.

From the reads, TCRdb called clonotypes with MiXCR, one entry per CDR3 protein. Of roughly 150,000 distinct CDR3 sequences detected, about a sixth appear once; the ten largest clones hold around 20%. The CDR3 contains 16 residues. V was pared by 0 bases and J by 0 bases, with 10 bases between. CDR1 SGHRS and CDR2 YFSETQ come from the germline V gene. Study-wide results and limits: Ex vivo responses were dominated by HLA-C-restricted CMV-specific TCR beta clonotypes.

Sequences were obtained from CD8+ T cells from PBMCs. The genes are TRBV5-1 and TRBJ2-1, with a weak D call TRBD2 (6 bases). The sequence derives from a human donor in good health (CMV status not recorded). Some clones in this sample may be carry-over from other donors' samples. In nucleotides, the CDR3 is TGCGCCAGCAGCTTGGATGGAGGGGTCTCCTACAATGAGCAGTTCTTC. This translates into CASSLDGGVSYNEQFF.